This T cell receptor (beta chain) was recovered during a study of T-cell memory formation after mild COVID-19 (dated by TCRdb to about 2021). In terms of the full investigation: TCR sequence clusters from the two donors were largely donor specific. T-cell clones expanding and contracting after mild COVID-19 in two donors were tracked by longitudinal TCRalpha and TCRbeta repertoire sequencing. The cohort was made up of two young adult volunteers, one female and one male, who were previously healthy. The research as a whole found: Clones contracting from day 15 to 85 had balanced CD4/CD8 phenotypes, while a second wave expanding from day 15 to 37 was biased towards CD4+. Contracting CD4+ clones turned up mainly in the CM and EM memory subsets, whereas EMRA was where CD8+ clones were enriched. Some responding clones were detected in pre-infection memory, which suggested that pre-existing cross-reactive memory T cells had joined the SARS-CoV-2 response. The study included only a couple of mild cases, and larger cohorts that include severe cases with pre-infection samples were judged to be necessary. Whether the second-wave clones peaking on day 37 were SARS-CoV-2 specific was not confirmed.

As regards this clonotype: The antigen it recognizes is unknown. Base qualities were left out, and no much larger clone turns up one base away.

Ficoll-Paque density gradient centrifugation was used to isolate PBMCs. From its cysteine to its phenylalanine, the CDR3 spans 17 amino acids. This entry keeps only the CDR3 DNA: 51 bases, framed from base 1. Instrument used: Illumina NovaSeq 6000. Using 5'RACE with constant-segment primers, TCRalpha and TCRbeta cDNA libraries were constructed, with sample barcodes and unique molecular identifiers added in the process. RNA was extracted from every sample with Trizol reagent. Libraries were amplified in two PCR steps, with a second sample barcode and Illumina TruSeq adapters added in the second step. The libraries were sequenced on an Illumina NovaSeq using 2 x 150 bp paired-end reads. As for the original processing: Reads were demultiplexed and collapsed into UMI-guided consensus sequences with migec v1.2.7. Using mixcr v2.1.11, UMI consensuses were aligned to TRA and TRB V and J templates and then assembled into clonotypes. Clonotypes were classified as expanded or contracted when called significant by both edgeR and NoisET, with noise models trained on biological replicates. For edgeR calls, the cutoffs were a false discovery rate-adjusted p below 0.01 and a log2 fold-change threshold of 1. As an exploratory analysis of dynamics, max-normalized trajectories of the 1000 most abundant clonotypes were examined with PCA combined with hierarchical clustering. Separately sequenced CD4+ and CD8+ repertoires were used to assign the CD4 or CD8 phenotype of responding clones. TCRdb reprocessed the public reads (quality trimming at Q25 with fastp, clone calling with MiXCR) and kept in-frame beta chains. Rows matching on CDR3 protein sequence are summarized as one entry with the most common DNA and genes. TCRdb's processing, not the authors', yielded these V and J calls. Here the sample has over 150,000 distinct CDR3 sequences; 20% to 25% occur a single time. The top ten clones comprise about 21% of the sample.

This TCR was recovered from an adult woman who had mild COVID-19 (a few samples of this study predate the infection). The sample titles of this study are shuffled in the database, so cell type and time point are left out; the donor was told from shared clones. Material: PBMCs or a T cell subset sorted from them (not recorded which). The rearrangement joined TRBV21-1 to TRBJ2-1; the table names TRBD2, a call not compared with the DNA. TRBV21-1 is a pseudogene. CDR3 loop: CASSKTAGTSGHNEQFF. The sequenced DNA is TGTGCCAGCAGCAAGACAGCCGGGACTAGCGGGCACAATGAGCAGTTCTTC.